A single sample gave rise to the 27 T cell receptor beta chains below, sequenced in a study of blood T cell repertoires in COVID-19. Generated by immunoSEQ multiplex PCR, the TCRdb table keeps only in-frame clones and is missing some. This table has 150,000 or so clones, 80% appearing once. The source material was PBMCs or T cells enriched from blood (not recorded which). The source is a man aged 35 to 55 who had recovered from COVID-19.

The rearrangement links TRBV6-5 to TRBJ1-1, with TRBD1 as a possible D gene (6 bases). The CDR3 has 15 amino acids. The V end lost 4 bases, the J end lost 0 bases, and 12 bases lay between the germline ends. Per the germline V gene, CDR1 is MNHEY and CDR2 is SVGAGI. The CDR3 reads CASSSGQPMNTEAFF. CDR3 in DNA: TGTGCCAGCAGTTCCGGACAGCCGATGAACACTGAAGCTTTCTTT.

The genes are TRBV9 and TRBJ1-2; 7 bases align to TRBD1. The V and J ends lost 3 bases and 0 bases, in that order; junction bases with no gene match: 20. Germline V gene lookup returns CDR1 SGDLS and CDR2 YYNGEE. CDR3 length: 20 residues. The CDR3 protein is CASSAPSATDRESPNYGYTF. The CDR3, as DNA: TGTGCCAGCAGCGCACCATCGGCAACCGACAGGGAGTCCCCTAACTATGGCTACACCTTC.

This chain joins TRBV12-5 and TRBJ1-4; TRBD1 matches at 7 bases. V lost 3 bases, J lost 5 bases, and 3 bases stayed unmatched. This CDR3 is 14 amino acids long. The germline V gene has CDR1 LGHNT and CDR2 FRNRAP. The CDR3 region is CASGFGTENEKLFF. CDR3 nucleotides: TGTGCTAGTGGTTTCGGGACAGAAAATGAAAAACTGTTTTTT.

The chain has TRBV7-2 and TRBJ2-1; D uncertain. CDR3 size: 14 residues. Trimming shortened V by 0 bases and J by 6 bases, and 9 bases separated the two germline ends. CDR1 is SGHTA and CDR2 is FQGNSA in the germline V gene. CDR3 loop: CASSLAALSNEQFF. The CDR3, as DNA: TGTGCCAGCAGCTTAGCGGCCTTATCCAATGAGCAGTTCTTC.

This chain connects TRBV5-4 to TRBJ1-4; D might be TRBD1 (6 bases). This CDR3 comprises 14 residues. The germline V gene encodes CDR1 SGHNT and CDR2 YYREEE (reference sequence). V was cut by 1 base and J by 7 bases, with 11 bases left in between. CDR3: CASSLYREGEKLFF. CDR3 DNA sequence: TGTGCCAGCAGCTTGTACAGGGAGGGTGAAAAACTGTTTTTT.

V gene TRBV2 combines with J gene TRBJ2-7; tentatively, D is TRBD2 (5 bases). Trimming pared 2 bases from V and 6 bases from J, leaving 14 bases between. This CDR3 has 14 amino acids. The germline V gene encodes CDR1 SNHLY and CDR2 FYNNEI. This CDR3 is CASSELRVSGEQYV. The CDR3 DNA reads TGTGCCAGCAGTGAATTGAGGGTTTCTGGCGAGCAGTACGTC.

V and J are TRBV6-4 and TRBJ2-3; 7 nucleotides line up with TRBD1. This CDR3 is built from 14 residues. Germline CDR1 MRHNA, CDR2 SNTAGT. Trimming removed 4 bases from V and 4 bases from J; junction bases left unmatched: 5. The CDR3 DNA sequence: TGTGCCAGCAGTGCCTCGCAGGGGGCAGATACGCAGTATTTT. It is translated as CASSASQGADTQYF.

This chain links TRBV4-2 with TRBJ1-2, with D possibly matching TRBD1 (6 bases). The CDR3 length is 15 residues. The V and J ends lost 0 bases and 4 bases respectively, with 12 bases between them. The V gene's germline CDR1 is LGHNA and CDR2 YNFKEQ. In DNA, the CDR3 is TGTGCCAGCAGCCAAGATACGGGGGGCGGCTATGGCTACACCTTC. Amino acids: CASSQDTGGGYGYTF.

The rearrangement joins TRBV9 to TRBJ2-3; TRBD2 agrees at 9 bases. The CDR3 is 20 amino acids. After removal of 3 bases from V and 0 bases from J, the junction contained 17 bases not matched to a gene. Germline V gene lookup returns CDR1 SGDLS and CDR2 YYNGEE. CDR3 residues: CASSARRVAGELPSTDTQYF. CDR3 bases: TGTGCCAGCAGCGCTCGAAGAGTAGCGGGGGAGCTTCCTAGCACAGATACGCAGTATTTT.

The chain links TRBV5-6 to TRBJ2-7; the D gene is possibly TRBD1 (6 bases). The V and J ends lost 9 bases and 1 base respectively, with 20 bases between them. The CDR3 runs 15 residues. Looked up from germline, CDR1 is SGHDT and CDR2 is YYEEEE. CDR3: CATYRALLGSYEQYF. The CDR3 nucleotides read TGTGCCACCTACAGGGCCCTACTAGGTTCCTACGAGCAGTACTTC.

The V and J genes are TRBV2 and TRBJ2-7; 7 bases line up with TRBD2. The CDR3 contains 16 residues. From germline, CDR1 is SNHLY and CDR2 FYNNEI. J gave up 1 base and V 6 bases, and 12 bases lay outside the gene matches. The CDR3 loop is CASRSHRLARSYEQYF. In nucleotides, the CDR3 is TGTGCCAGCAGGAGCCACCGACTAGCTCGGTCCTACGAGCAGTACTTC.

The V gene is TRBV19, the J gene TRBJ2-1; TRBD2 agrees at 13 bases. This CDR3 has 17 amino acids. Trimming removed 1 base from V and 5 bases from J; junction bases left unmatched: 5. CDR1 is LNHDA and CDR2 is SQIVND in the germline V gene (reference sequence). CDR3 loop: CASSIGPGLAGDNEQFF. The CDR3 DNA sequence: TGTGCCAGTAGTATAGGGCCCGGACTAGCGGGGGACAATGAGCAGTTCTTC.

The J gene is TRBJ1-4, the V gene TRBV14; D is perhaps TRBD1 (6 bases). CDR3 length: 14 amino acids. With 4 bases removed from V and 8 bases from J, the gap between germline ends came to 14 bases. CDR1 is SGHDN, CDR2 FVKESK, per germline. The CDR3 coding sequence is TGTGCCAGCAGCCTTCGGGGGGCGGGCGAAAAACTGTTTTTT. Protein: CASSLRGAGEKLFF.

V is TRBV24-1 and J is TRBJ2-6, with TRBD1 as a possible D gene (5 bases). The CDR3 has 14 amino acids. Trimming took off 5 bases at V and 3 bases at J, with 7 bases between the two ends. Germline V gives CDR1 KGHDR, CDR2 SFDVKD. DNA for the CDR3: TGTGCCACCAGTGGTACAGGTGGGGCCAACGTCCTGACTTTC. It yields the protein CATSGTGGANVLTF.

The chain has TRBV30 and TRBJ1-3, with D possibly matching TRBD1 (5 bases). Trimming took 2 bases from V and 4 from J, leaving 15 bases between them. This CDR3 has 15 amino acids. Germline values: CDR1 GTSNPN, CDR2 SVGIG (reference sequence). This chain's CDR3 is CAWSSGRGRGNTIYF. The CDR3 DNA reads TGTGCCTGGAGTAGTGGGCGGGGCAGAGGAAACACCATATATTTT.

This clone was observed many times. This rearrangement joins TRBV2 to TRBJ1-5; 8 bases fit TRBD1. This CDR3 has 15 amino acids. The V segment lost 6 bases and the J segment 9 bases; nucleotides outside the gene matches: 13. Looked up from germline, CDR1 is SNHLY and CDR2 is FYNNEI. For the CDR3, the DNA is TGTGCCAGCAGCGGGGGACAGGTGTCCCCGGGGCCCCAGCATTTT. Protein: CASSGGQVSPGPQHF.

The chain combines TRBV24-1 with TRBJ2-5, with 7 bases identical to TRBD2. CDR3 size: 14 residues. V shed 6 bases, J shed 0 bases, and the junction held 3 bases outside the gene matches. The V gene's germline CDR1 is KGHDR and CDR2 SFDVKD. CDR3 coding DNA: TGTGCCACCAGTAAGGGGAGGGACCAAGAGACCCAGTACTTC. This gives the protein CATSKGRDQETQYF.

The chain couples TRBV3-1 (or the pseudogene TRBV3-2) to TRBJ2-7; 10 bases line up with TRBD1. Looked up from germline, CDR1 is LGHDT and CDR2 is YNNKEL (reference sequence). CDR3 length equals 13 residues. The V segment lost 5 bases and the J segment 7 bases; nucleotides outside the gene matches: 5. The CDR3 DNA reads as TGTGCCAGCAGCGGCGACAGGGGGCGGGAGCAGTACTTC. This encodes CASSGDRGREQYF.

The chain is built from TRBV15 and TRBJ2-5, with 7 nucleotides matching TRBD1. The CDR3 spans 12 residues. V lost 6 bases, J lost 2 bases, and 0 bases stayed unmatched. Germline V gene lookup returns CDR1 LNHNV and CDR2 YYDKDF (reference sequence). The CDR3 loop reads CATRGQQETQYF. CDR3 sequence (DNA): TGTGCCACCAGGGGACAGCAAGAGACCCAGTACTTC.

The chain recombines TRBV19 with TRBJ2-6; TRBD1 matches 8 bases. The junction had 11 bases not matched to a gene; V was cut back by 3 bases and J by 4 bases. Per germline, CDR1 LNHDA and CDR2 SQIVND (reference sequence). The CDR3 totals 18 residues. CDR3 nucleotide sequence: TGTGCCAGTAGTATCCGGGGACAGGCCCACACAGGGGCCAACGTCCTGACTTTC. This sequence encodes CASSIRGQAHTGANVLTF.

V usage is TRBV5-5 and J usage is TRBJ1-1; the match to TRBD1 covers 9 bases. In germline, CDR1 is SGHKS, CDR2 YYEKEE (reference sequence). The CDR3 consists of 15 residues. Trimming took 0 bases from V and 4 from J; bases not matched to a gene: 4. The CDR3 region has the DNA TGTGCCAGCAGCTTGGCGAACAGGGGGCCCACTGAAGCTTTCTTT. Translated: CASSLANRGPTEAFF.

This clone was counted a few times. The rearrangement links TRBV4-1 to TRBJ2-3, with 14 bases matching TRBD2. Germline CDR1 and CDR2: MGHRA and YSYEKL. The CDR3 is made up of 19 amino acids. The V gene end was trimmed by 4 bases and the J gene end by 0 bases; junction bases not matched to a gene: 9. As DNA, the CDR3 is TGCGCCAGCAGCCTGTCGGGACTAGCGGGAGCAGCTAGCACAGATACGCAGTATTTT. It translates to CASSLSGLAGAASTDTQYF.

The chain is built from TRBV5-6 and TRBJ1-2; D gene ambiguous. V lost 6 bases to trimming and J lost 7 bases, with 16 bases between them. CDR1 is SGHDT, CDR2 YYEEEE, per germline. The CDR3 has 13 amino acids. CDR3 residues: CASIEGRATGYTF. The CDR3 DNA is TGTGCCAGCATAGAAGGGAGGGCGACTGGCTACACCTTC. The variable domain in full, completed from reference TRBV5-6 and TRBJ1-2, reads DAGVTQSPTHLIKTRGQQVTLRCSPKSGHDTVSWYQQALGQGPQFIFQYYEEEERQRGNFPDRFSGHQFPNYSSELNVNALLLGDSALYLCASIEGRATGYTFGSGTRLTVV.

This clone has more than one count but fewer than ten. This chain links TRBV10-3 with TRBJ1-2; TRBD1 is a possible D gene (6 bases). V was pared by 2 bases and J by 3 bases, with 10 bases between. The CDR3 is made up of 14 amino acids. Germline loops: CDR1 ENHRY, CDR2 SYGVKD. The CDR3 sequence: CAISEQAGDYGYTF. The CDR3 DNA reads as TGTGCCATCAGTGAGCAGGCAGGGGACTATGGCTACACCTTC.

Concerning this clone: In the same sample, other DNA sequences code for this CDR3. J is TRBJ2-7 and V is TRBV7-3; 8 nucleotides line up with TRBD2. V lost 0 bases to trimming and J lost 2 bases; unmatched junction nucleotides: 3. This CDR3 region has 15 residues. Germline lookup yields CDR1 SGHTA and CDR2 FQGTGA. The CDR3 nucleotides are TGTGCCAGCAGCTTAACAAGCGGGGGCCCCTACGAGCAGTACTTC. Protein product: CASSLTSGGPYEQYF.

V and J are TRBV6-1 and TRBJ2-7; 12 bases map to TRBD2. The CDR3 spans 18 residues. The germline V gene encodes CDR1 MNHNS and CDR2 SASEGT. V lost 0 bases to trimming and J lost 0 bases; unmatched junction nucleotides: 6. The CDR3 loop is CASSEALAGGMTSYEQYV. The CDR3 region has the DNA TGTGCCAGCAGTGAAGCTCTAGCGGGGGGGATGACCTCCTACGAGCAGTACGTC.

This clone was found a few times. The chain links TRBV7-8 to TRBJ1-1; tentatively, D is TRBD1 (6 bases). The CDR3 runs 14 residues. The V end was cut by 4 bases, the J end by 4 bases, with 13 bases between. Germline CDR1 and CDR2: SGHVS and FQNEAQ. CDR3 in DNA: TGTGCCAGCAGCTCACAGGGCCTAACCACTGAAGCTTTCTTT. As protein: CASSSQGLTTEAFF.